Shown below are 32 T cell receptor beta chains from a single sample sequenced in a study of blood T cell repertoires in COVID-19. Data came from immunoSEQ multiplex PCR; TCRdb stores just in-frame clones and leaves some out. The repertoire consists of 200,000 or so clones, with 70% to 85% occurring once and the leading ten covering 6.9%. The sequenced sample was peripheral blood. These receptors were obtained from a human donor with acute or convalescent COVID-19. The donor label of this sample is uncertain.

The V call is TRBV5-1, the J call TRBJ2-3; no firm D call. The length of the CDR3 is 16 residues. Trimming removed 0 bases at V and 0 bases at J, with 11 bases between. Germline V gives CDR1 SGHRS, CDR2 YFSETQ. CDR3 region: CASSLGLLLSTDTQYF. The CDR3 nucleotides read TGCGCCAGCAGCTTGGGCCTCTTACTTAGCACAGATACGCAGTATTTT.

This sequence joins TRBV19 and TRBJ1-2; possible D gene TRBD1, 6 bases. With 9 bases removed from V and 0 bases from J, the gap between germline ends came to 20 bases. Per germline, CDR1 LNHDA and CDR2 SQIVND (reference sequence). This CDR3 spans 16 amino acids. CDR3: CASIETGLLTNYGYTF. Here the CDR3 DNA reads TGTGCCAGCATCGAAACAGGGCTCCTCACTAACTATGGCTACACCTTC.

This clone was found once. This chain joins TRBV4-1 and TRBJ1-3; a possible D gene is TRBD1 (5 bases). Trimming pared 4 bases from V and 4 bases from J, leaving 11 bases between. Germline assignment: CDR1 MGHRA and CDR2 YSYEKL. This CDR3 spans 14 amino acids. In DNA form, the CDR3 reads TGCGCCAGCAGCCCCGGGACTGGAGGAAACACCATATATTTT. This sequence encodes CASSPGTGGNTIYF.

J is TRBJ2-3 and V is TRBV9; 12 bases match TRBD1. The CDR3 loop spans 14 amino acids. Trimming cost V 9 bases and J 3 bases; bases outside gene matches: 5. Germline CDR1 and CDR2: SGDLS and YYNGEE. DNA of the CDR3: TGTGCCACCGGGACAGGGGGCCCAACAGATACGCAGTATTTT. It yields the protein CATGTGGPTDTQYF.

The V and J genes are TRBV18 and TRBJ2-2; D remains ambiguous. The CDR3 is 13 amino acids. CDR1 and CDR2 (germline): KGHSH, LQKENI. V lost 1 base to trimming and J lost 5 bases, with 5 bases between them. CDR3 coding DNA: TGTGCCAGCTCACCACAGAGGACCGGGGAGCTGTTTTTT. Residues: CASSPQRTGELFF.

The chain recombines TRBV7-6 with TRBJ2-1; TRBD2 matches at 7 bases. The CDR3 consists of 12 residues. The germline V gene has CDR1 SGHVS and CDR2 FNYEAQ. Losses at the gene ends were 5 bases for V and 12 bases for J; bases not matched to a gene: 7. The CDR3 sequence: CASSPPGGAQFF. In nucleotides, the CDR3 is TGTGCCAGCAGCCCTCCGGGGGGTGCGCAGTTCTTC.

Here the CDR3 reads CASSLEAGPNSPLHF. CDR3 DNA sequence: TGTGCCAGCAGCTTGGAGGCAGGGCCGAATTCACCCCTCCACTTT. The rearrangement links TRBV5-8 to TRBJ1-6; D might be TRBD1 (5 bases). CDR3 length equals 15 residues. Germline CDR1 SGHTS, CDR2 YDEGEE. Trimming cost V 0 bases and J 7 bases, with 11 bases left between them.

In this sample, this clone turned up once. The gene calls are TRBV9 and TRBJ1-1; D is ambiguous. V was cut by 4 bases and J by 1 base, with 8 bases left in between. The CDR3 runs to 13 residues. Germline-derived CDR1 and CDR2 are SGDLS and YYNGEE. DNA for the CDR3: TGTGCCAGCAGCCCCTCTCCGAACACTGAAGCTTTCTTT. This encodes CASSPSPNTEAFF.

The CDR3 DNA follows: TGTGCCAGCAGCTTGAGACAGGCGAACACCGGGGAGCTGTTTTTT. This encodes CASSLRQANTGELFF. The chain couples TRBV5-6 to TRBJ2-2; the D gene is possibly TRBD1 (6 bases). Germline-derived CDR1 and CDR2 are SGHDT and YYEEEE. The V and J ends lost 1 base and 0 bases respectively, with 7 bases between them. The CDR3 is made up of 15 amino acids.

In nucleotides, the CDR3 is TGTGCCAGCAGTGCAGGGCAGGCCTCACCCCTCCACTTT. Its translation is CASSAGQASPLHF. The chain employs TRBV12-3 or TRBV12-4 and TRBJ1-6; perhaps TRBD1 as D (5 bases). V dropped 5 bases and J dropped 10 bases, with 12 bases sitting between them. This CDR3 contains 13 residues.

The chain is built from TRBV12-3 or TRBV12-4 and TRBJ2-7, with D possibly TRBD1 on 6 matching bases. V shed 4 bases and J shed 6 bases, with 10 bases lying between them. This CDR3 has 12 amino acids. CDR3 loop: CASSWGQLEQYF. CDR3 nucleotide sequence: TGTGCCAGCAGTTGGGGGCAGCTCGAGCAGTACTTC.

V gene TRBV27 combines with J gene TRBJ2-1; maybe TRBD2 (6 bases). The CDR3 spans 13 residues. Trimming removed 6 bases at V and 5 bases at J, with 11 bases between. Germline V gene data show CDR1 as MNHEY and CDR2 as SMNVEV (reference sequence). The CDR3 nucleotides are TGTGCCAGCAGGGCCGGACTACACAATGAGCAGTTCTTC. This codes for CASRAGLHNEQFF.

This clone appeared a single time. V gene TRBV19 combines with J gene TRBJ1-1; TRBD1 aligns across 7 bases. CDR1 and CDR2 from the germline V gene are LNHDA and SQIVND (reference sequence). The CDR3 is 15 amino acids. V lost 1 base to trimming and J lost 4 bases; unmatched junction nucleotides: 6. In nucleotides, the CDR3 is TGTGCCAGTAGTATAGGACAGGGTGGTCCCACTGAAGCTTTCTTT. This sequence encodes CASSIGQGGPTEAFF.

The rearrangement joins TRBV2 to TRBJ1-4; no clear D. The V end was cut by 6 bases, the J end by 0 bases, with 11 bases between. Germline CDR1 and CDR2: SNHLY and FYNNEI. This CDR3 contains 15 residues. CDR3 bases: TGTGCCAGCAGGGAGACGGCCGCAACTAATGAAAAACTGTTTTTT. Protein product: CASRETAATNEKLFF.

This clone was counted once. The rearrangement uses TRBV20-1 and TRBJ2-2; no definite D call. The V gene's germline CDR1 is DFQATT and CDR2 SNEGSKA (reference sequence). Between the trimmed V and J ends, which lost 5 bases and 3 bases, there was a span of 4 bases. The CDR3 has 11 amino acids. The CDR3: CSALDTGELFF. CDR3 nucleotides: TGCAGTGCTCTCGACACCGGGGAGCTGTTTTTT.

The rearrangement uses TRBV4-1 and TRBJ2-7; D is possibly TRBD2 (6 bases). Germline values: CDR1 MGHRA, CDR2 YSYEKL. The CDR3 is made up of 14 amino acids. With 4 bases removed from V and 0 bases from J, the gap between germline ends came to 10 bases. CDR3 sequence reads: CASSRDSGSYEQYF. Written as DNA, the CDR3 is TGCGCCAGCAGCCGGGATAGCGGCTCCTACGAGCAGTACTTC.

V usage is TRBV28 and J usage is TRBJ1-5; weak D call: TRBD1 (5 bases). V gave up 4 bases and J gave up 4 bases, with 17 bases separating them. The CDR3 consists of 16 residues. Per the germline V gene, CDR1 is MDHEN and CDR2 is SYDVKM. As DNA, the CDR3 is TGTGCCAGCAGTTCCGCCGGGGGGGGAGGGAATCAGCCCCAGCATTTT. This codes for CASSSAGGGGNQPQHF.

The CDR3 DNA reads TGCGCCAGCAGCCAAGAACAGACAGCTAACTATGGCTACACCTTC. Translating it yields CASSQEQTANYGYTF. The chain is built from TRBV4-1 and TRBJ1-2; D perhaps matches TRBD1 (5 bases). The CDR3 has 15 residues. CDR1 is MGHRA and CDR2 is YSYEKL in the germline V gene. Trimming removed 0 bases at V and 0 bases at J, with 8 bases between.

The chain is built from TRBV4-1 and TRBJ1-6; possibly TRBD1 for D (5 bases). The CDR3 runs 15 residues. Germline-derived CDR1 and CDR2 are MGHRA and YSYEKL. Trimming left V 4 bases short and J 5 bases short, with 12 bases between. The CDR3 loop is CASSLRRGDNSPLHF. The CDR3 DNA reads TGCGCCAGCAGCCTCCGGAGGGGAGATAATTCACCCCTCCACTTT.

This sequence joins TRBV7-2 and TRBJ1-6, with D maybe TRBD1 (5 bases). CDR3 length: 15 residues. V was trimmed by 5 bases and J by 7 bases, leaving 15 bases between them. The V gene's germline CDR1 is SGHTA and CDR2 FQGNSA. DNA of the CDR3: TGTGCCAGCAGCCTTGGGGGGGAGGGCAATTCACCCCTCCACTTT. It codes for CASSLGGEGNSPLHF.

The chain has TRBV27 and TRBJ2-7, with 9 bases fitting TRBD1. The germline CDR1 and CDR2 sequences are MNHEY and SMNVEV (reference sequence). Germline trimming cut 2 bases from V and 3 bases from J; bases unmatched to any gene: 5. This CDR3 is built from 15 residues. CDR3 sequence (DNA): TGTGCCAGCAGTTTAAAGGGGACAGGGAGCTACGAGCAGTACTTC. It translates to CASSLKGTGSYEQYF.

V usage is TRBV6-5 and J usage is TRBJ1-4; 10 bases agree with TRBD1. Germline CDR1 reads MNHEY; CDR2 reads SVGAGI. With V trimmed by 8 bases and J by 7 bases, 7 bases remained unmatched. The CDR3 runs 14 residues. This CDR3 reads CASVRDRGGEKLFF. CDR3 DNA sequence: TGTGCCAGCGTCCGGGACAGGGGAGGTGAAAAACTGTTTTTT.

A note on this clone: The same CDR3 is also encoded by other DNA sequences in this sample. The chain couples TRBV6-5 to TRBJ1-4; a possible D gene is TRBD1 (5 bases). CDR1 is MNHEY, CDR2 SVGAGI, per germline. CDR3 length equals 14 residues. V was clipped by 1 base and J by 8 bases, with 11 bases between them. The CDR3 DNA sequence: TGTGCCAGCAGTTACTTCCAGGGTGGAGAAAAACTGTTTTTT. Translating it yields CASSYFQGGEKLFF.

CDR3 sequence: CASTLGTGNQPQHF. The CDR3 region has the DNA TGTGCCAGCACCCTGGGGACAGGGAATCAGCCCCAGCATTTT. J is TRBJ1-5 and V is TRBV5-8; 9 nucleotides align to TRBD1. V shed 6 bases and J 4 bases; nucleotides not matched to a gene: 5. The germline V gene has CDR1 SGHTS and CDR2 YDEGEE. The length of the CDR3 is 14 residues.

The J gene is TRBJ1-3, the V gene TRBV11-2, with D unclear. The V and J ends lost 0 bases and 4 bases respectively, with 7 bases between them. The CDR3 contains 14 residues. Germline V gives CDR1 SGHAT, CDR2 FQNNGV. CDR3 protein: CASSLDLAGNTIYF. In DNA form, the CDR3 reads TGTGCCAGCAGCTTAGATCTAGCCGGAAACACCATATATTTT. The full variable domain, completed using reference TRBV11-2 and TRBJ1-3, is EAGVAQSPRYKIIEKRQSVAFWCNPISGHATLYWYQQILGQGPKLLIQFQNNGVVDDSQLPKDRFSAERLKGVDSTLKIQPAKLEDSAVYLCASSLDLAGNTIYFGEGSWLTVV.

CDR3 amino acids: CASSQDPGANEQFF. The CDR3 coding sequence is TGTGCCAGCAGCCAAGATCCAGGGGCAAATGAGCAGTTCTTC. The V call is TRBV3-1 (or the pseudogene TRBV3-2), the J call TRBJ2-1; D possibly corresponds to TRBD1 (6 bases). Per germline, CDR1 LGHDT and CDR2 YNNKEL (reference sequence). V lost 0 bases to trimming and J lost 7 bases, with 10 bases between them. This CDR3 comprises 14 residues.

This sequence joins TRBV7-2 and TRBJ2-2; no clear D gene. Between the trimmed V and J ends, which lost 0 bases and 5 bases, there was a span of 7 bases. The CDR3 length is 14 residues. Looked up from germline, CDR1 is SGHTA and CDR2 is FQGNSA. This CDR3 is CASSLAGRTGELFF. The CDR3 nucleotides are TGTGCCAGCAGCTTAGCGGGCAGAACCGGGGAGCTGTTTTTT.

The J gene is TRBJ1-1, the V gene TRBV18, with D possibly TRBD1 on 5 matching bases. Germline V gene sequence: CDR1 KGHSH, CDR2 LQKENI. The CDR3 is made up of 15 amino acids. With 0 bases removed from V and 7 bases from J, the gap between germline ends came to 15 bases. CDR3 nucleotides: TGTGCCAGCTCACCACCGGGTAGGTTACAGGATGAAGCTTTCTTT. Protein product: CASSPPGRLQDEAFF.

The CDR3: CATSDPGTGGVNEQYF. DNA for the CDR3: TGTGCCACCAGTGACCCCGGGACAGGGGGCGTCAACGAGCAGTACTTC. The chain uses TRBV24-1 and TRBJ2-7; 12 bases are shared with TRBD1. Unmatched junction bases numbered 8, after V lost 4 bases and J lost 5 bases. Germline V gene sequence: CDR1 KGHDR, CDR2 SFDVKD. The CDR3 has 16 residues.

About this clone: The same CDR3 can be traced to other DNA sequences in this sample. The gene calls are TRBV19 and TRBJ2-6, with no clear D. The CDR3 length is 16 residues. V was pared by 0 bases and J by 0 bases, with 6 bases between. Per germline, CDR1 LNHDA and CDR2 SQIVND (reference sequence). In nucleotides, the CDR3 is TGTGCCAGTAGTATAGATGGCGGCTCTGGGGCCAACGTCCTGACTTTC. Protein sequence: CASSIDGGSGANVLTF.

V and J are TRBV27 and TRBJ2-3, with D perhaps TRBD1 (6 bases). This CDR3 has 14 residues. CDR1 and CDR2 from the germline V gene are MNHEY and SMNVEV (reference sequence). Deletions cut 3 bases from V and 1 base from J, with 8 bases between. This CDR3 reads CASSFPGGTDTQYF. The CDR3 DNA is TGTGCCAGCAGTTTCCCAGGGGGCACAGATACGCAGTATTTT.

This clone appeared a single time. The chain uses TRBV28 and TRBJ2-7, with a weak D call TRBD1 (6 bases). Germline V lookup: CDR1 MDHEN, CDR2 SYDVKM. Trimming stripped 6 bases from V and 2 bases from J, with 11 bases between. The CDR3 consists of 13 residues. The CDR3 loop reads CASSRGPTYEQYF. CDR3 DNA: TGTGCCAGCAGCAGGGGACCCACCTACGAGCAGTACTTC.